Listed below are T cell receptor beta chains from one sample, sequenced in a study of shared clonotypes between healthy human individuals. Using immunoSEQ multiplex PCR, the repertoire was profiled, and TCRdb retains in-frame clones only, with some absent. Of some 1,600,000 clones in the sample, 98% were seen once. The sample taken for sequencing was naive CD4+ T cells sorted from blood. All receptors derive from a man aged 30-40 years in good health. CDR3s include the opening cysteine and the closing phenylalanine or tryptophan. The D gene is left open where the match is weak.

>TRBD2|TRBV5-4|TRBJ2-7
CASSPRGTSGRVHEQYF
TGTGCCAGCAGCCCGAGGGGGACTAGCGGGAGGGTACACGAGCAGTACTTC
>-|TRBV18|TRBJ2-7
CASSPPFSTAYEQYF
TGTGCCAGCTCACCACCATTTTCAACAGCGTACGAGCAGTACTTC
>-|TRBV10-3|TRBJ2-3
CAISLGRSPTDTQYF
TGTGCCATCAGTCTGGGGCGGTCACCCACAGATACGCAGTATTTT
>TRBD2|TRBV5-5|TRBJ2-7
CASSLEASGYSYEQYF
TGTGCCAGCAGCTTGGAGGCTAGCGGCTACTCCTACGAGCAGTACTTC
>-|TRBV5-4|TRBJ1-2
CASSLDPNYGYTF
TGTGCCAGCAGCTTGGACCCCAACTATGGCTACACCTTC
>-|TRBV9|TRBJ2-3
CASSVARAGDTQYF
TGTGCCAGCAGCGTGGCCCGGGCGGGAGATACGCAGTATTTT
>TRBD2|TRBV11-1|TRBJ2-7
CASSPTSAYEQYF
TGTGCCAGCAGCCCTACTAGCGCCTACGAGCAGTACTTC
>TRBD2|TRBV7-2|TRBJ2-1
CASSLTSATLFYEQFF
TGTGCCAGCAGCTTAACTAGCGCGACTCTTTTTTATGAGCAGTTCTTC
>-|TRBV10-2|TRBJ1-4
CASSDRAGSEKLFF
TGCGCCAGCAGTGACCGAGCAGGGAGTGAAAAACTGTTTTTT
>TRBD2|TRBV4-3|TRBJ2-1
CASSQELLAATHFF
TGCGCCAGCAGCCAAGAGTTACTAGCGGCAACGCACTTCTTC
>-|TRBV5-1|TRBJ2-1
CASGHGESGNEQFF
TGCGCCAGCGGTCATGGTGAGTCGGGCAATGAGCAGTTCTTC
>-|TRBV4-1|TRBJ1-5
CASSQDGGGGNQPQHF
TGCGCCAGCAGCCAAGATGGGGGTGGGGGCAATCAGCCCCAGCATTTT
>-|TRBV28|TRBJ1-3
CASSTTIGSTIYF
TGTGCCAGCAGTACCACCATAGGAAGCACCATATATTTT
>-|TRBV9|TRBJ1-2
CASSGTTVERPNYGYTF
TGTGCCAGCAGCGGGACGACAGTGGAGAGACCTAACTATGGCTACACCTTC
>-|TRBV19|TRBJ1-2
CASSRGSWDGYTF
TGTGCCAGTAGTCGGGGCAGTTGGGACGGCTACACCTTC
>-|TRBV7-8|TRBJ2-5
CASSFRGGIPETQYF
TGTGCCAGCAGCTTTCGTGGCGGGATCCCAGAGACCCAGTACTTC
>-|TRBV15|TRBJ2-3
CATSRDRSRTDTQYF
TGTGCCACCAGCAGAGATCGGTCCCGCACAGATACGCAGTATTTT
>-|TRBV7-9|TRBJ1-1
CASSPDLEANTEAFF
TGTGCCAGCAGCCCCGATTTGGAAGCGAACACTGAAGCTTTCTTT
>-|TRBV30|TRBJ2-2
CAWDQTGELFF
TGTGCCTGGGACCAGACCGGGGAGCTGTTTTTT
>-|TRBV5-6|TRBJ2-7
CASSFPVNSYEQYF
TGTGCCAGCAGCTTTCCAGTAAACTCCTACGAGCAGTACTTC
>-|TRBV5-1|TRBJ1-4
CASSSGSASTNEKLFF
TGCGCCAGCAGCTCGGGCTCAGCTTCAACTAATGAAAAACTGTTTTTT
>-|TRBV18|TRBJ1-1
CASSPPSGANTEAFF
TGTGCCAGCTCACCACCGTCAGGGGCGAACACTGAAGCTTTCTTT
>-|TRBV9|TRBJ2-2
CASSVDRGGFAGELFF
TGTGCCAGCAGCGTAGACAGGGGAGGTTTCGCCGGGGAGCTGTTTTTT